The entry below gives a single T cell receptor (beta chain) sequence along with its context. Construction of the TCRbeta library involved unique molecular identifiers. TCRdb independently ran MiXCR on the PCR reads; one entry per CDR3 protein. This sample yields around 480,000 distinct CDR3 sequences, of which approximately 32% are seen a single time; approximately 2.3% belongs to the top ten. These data belong to a study of T-cell reconstitution after alpha-beta-depleted transplantation in children. V trimming: 6 bases; J trimming: 6 bases; junction bases outside the gene matches: 8. There are 14 residues in the CDR3. Germline lookup yields CDR1 SGHTA and CDR2 FQGTGA.

The specimen was PBMCs from the stem cell graft donor, collected from the stem cell graft. The J gene is TRBJ2-1, the V gene TRBV7-3; TRBD2 agrees at 7 bases. This clonotype originated in a human donor who donated a stem cell graft to a child with aplastic anemia. CDR3 region: CASSRRGRVNEQFF. The CDR3 DNA follows: TGTGCCAGCAGTCGGAGAGGGAGGGTCAATGAGCAGTTCTTC.